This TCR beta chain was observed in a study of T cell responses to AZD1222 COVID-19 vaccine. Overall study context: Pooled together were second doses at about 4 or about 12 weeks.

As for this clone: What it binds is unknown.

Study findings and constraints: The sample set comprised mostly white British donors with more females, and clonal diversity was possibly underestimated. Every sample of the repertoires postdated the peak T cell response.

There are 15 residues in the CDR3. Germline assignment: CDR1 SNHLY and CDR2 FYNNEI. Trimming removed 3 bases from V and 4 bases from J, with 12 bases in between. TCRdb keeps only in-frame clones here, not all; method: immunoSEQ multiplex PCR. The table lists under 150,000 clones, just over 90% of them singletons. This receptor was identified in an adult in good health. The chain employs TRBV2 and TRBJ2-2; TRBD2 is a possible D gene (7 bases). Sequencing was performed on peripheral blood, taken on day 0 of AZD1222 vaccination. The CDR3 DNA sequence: TGTGCCAGCAGTGAGGGGGGGGCGGGCACCGGGGAGCTGTTTTTT. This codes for CASSEGGAGTGELFF.